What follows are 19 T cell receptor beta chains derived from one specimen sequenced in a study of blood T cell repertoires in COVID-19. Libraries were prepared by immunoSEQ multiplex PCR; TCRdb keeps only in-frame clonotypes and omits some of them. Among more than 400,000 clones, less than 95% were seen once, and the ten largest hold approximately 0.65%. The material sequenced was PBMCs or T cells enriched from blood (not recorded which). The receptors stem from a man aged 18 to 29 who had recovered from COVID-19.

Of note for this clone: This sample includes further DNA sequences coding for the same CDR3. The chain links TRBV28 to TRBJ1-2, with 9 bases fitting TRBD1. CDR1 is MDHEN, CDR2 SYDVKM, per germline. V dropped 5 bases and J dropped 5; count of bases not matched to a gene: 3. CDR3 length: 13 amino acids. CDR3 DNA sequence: TGTGCCAGCAGTGGGACAGGGAGGTATGGCTACACCTTC. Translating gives CASSGTGRYGYTF.

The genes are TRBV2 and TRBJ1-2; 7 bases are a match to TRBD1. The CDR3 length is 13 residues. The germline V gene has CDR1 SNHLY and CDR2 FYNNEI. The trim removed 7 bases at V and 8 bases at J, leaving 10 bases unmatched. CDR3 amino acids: CASTSRQGGGYTF. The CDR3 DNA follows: TGTGCCAGCACTTCGAGACAGGGCGGAGGCTACACCTTC. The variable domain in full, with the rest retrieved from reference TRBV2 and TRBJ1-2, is EPEVTQTPSHQVTQMGQEVILRCVPISNHLYFYWYRQILGQKVEFLVSFYNNEISEKSEIFDDQFSVERPDGSNFTLKIRSTKLEDSAMYFCASTSRQGGGYTFGSGTRLTVV.

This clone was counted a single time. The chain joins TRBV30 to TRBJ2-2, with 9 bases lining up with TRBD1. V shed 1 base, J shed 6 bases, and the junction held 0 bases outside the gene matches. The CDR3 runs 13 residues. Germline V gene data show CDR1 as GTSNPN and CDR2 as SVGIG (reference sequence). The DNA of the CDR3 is TGTGCCTGGAGTGGGGACAGGGCCGGGGAGCTGTTTTTT. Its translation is CAWSGDRAGELFF. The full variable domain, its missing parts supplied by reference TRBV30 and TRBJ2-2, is SQTIHQWPATLVQPVGSPLSLECTVEGTSNPNLYWYRQAAGRGLQLLFYSVGIGQISSEVPQNLSASRPQDRQFILSSKKLLLSDSGFYLCAWSGDRAGELFFGEGSRLTVL.

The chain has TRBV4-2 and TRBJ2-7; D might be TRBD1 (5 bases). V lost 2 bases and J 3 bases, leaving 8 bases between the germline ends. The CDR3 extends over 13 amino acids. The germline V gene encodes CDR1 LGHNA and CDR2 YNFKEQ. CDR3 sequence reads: CASSQRQNYEQYF. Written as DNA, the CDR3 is TGTGCCAGCAGCCAAAGACAGAACTACGAGCAGTACTTC.

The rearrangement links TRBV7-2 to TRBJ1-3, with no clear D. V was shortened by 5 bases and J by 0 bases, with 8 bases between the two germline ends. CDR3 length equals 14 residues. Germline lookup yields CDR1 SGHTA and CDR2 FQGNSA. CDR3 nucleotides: TGTGCCAGCAGCCGGGAGTTCTCTGGAAACACCATATATTTT. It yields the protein CASSREFSGNTIYF.

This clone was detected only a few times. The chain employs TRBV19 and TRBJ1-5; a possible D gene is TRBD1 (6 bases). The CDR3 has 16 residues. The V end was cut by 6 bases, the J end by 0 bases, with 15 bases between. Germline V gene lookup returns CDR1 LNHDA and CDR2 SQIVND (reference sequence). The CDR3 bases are TGTGCCAGTAGAAACGAGGACAGCTATAGCAATCAGCCCCAGCATTTT. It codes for CASRNEDSYSNQPQHF.

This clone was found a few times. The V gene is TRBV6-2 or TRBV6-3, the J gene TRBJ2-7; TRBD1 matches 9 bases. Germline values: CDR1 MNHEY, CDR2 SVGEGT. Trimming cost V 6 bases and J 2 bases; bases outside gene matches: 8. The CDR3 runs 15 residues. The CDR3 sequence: CASSPGTGNPYEQYF. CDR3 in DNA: TGTGCCAGCAGCCCCGGGACAGGGAACCCCTACGAGCAGTACTTC.

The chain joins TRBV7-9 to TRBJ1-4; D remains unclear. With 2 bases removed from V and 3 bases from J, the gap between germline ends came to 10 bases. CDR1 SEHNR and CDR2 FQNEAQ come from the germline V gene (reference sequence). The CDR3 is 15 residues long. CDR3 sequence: CASSLRKAANEKLFF. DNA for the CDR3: TGTGCCAGCAGCTTACGAAAAGCGGCTAATGAAAAACTGTTTTTT.

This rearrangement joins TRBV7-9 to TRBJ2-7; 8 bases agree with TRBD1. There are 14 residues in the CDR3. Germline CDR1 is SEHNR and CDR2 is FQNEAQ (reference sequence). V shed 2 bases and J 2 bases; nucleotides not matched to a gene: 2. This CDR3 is CASSLSRGPYEQYF. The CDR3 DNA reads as TGTGCCAGCAGCTTATCCAGGGGGCCCTACGAGCAGTACTTC.

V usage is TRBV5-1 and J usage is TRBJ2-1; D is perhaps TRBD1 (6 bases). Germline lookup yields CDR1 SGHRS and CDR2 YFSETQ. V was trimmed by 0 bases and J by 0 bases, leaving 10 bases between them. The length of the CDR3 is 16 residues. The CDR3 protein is CASSLVQGYSYNEQFF. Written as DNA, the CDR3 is TGCGCCAGCAGCTTGGTGCAGGGGTACTCCTACAATGAGCAGTTCTTC.

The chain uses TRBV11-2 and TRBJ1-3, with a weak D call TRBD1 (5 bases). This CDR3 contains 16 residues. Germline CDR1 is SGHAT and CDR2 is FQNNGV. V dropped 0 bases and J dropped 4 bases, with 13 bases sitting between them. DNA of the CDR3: TGTGCCAGCAGCTTAGAGATGACAGTAGGCGGAAACACCATATATTTT. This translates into CASSLEMTVGGNTIYF.

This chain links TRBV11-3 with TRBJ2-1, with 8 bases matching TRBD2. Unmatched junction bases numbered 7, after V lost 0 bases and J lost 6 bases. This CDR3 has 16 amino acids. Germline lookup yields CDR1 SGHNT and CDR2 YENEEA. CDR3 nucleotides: TGTGCCAGCAGCTTAGAGGCTGCGGGGGGACTCAATGAGCAGTTCTTC. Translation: CASSLEAAGGLNEQFF.

CDR3 protein: CASSDRQHRSPLHF. The CDR3 nucleotides read TGTGCCAGCAGTGACCGACAGCATCGGTCACCCCTCCACTTT. The gene calls are TRBV2 and TRBJ1-6; perhaps TRBD1 as D (5 bases). CDR1 and CDR2 (germline): SNHLY, FYNNEI. V lost 3 bases, J lost 10 bases, and 13 bases lay in between. This CDR3 spans 14 amino acids.

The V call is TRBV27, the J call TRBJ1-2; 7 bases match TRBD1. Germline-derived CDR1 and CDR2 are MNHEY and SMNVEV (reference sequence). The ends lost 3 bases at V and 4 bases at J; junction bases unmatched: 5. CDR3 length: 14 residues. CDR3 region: CASSFYRGSYGYTF. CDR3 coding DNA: TGTGCCAGCAGTTTCTACAGGGGAAGCTATGGCTACACCTTC.

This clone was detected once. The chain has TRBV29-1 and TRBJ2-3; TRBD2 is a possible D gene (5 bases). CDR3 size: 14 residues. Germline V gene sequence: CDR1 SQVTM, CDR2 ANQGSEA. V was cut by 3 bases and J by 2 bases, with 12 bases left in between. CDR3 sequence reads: CSVDPGFDTDTQYF. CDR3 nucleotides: TGCAGCGTTGATCCGGGGTTCGACACAGATACGCAGTATTTT.

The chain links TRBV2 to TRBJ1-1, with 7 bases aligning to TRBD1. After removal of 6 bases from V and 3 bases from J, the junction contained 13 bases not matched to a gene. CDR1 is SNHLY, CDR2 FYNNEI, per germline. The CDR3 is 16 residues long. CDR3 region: CASSDRTGYEDTEAFF. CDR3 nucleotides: TGTGCCAGCAGCGATAGGACAGGTTATGAGGACACTGAAGCTTTCTTT.

CDR3 coding DNA: TGTGCCAGCAGGACAGGGCCCTCTGGCTACACCTTC. The encoded protein is CASRTGPSGYTF. This chain connects TRBV27 to TRBJ1-2; 7 bases map to TRBD1. From germline, CDR1 is MNHEY and CDR2 SMNVEV (reference sequence). The CDR3 runs to 12 residues. Trimming cost V 6 bases and J 7 bases; bases outside gene matches: 5.

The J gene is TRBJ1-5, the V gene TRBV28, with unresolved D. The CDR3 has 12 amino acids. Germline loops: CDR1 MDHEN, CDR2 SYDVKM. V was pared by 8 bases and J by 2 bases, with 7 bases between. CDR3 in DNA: TGTGCCAGCCTAGCGGGCAATCAGCCCCAGCATTTT. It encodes CASLAGNQPQHF.

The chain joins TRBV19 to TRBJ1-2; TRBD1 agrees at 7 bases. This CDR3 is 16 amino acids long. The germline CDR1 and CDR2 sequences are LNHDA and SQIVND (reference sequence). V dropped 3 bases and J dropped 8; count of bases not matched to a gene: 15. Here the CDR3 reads CASSMWEDRHREGYTF. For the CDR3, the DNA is TGTGCCAGTAGTATGTGGGAGGACAGGCATAGGGAGGGCTACACCTTC. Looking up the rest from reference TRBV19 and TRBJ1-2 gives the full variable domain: DGGITQSPKYLFRKEGQNVTLSCEQNLNHDAMYWYRQDPGQGLRLIYYSQIVNDFQKGDIAEGYSVSREKKESFPLTVTSAQKNPTAFYLCASSMWEDRHREGYTFGSGTRLTVV.